The clone carrying this TCR beta chain appeared a single time. V was clipped by 6 bases and J by 5 bases, with 13 bases between them. The CDR3 length is 13 residues. Germline CDR1 SGHTA, CDR2 FQGNSA. Sequenced by immunoSEQ multiplex PCR; TCRdb stores in-frame clones only, minus some. The sample records fewer than 50,000 clones, about 89% being singletons. This record comes from a study of T cell changes during pregnancy in multiple sclerosis. The source material was CD4+ T cells from peripheral blood mononuclear cells, sampled in the first trimester of pregnancy. The V call is TRBV7-2, the J call TRBJ1-1, with D perhaps TRBD1 (6 bases). This clonotype was sampled from a female donor with multiple sclerosis, enrolled in a pregnancy study. The CDR3 sequence is CASSRIGQTEAFF. The CDR3 DNA follows: TGTGCCAGCAGTCGTATCGGACAGACTGAAGCTTTCTTT.